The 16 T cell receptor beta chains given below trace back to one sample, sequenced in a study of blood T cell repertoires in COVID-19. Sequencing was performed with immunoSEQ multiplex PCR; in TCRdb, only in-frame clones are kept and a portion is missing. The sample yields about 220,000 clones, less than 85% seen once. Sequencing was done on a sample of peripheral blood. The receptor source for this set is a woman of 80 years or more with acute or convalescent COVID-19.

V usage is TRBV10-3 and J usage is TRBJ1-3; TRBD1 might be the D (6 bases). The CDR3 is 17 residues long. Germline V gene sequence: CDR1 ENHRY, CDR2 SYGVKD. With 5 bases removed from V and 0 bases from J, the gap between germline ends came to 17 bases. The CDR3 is CAISPTGQSPSGNTIYF. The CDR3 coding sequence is TGTGCCATCAGTCCCACAGGGCAGAGTCCCTCTGGAAACACCATATATTTT.

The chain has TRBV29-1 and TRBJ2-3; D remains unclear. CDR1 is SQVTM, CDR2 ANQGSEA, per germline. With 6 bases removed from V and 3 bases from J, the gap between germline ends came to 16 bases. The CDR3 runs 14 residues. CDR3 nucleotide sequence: TGCAGCGTGGCCGCCCCACCCAGGACAGATACGCAGTATTTT. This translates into CSVAAPPRTDTQYF.

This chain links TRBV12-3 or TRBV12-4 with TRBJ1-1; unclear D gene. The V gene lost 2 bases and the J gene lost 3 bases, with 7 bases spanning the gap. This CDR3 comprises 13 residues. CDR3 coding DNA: TGTGCCAGCAGTTTACTAGCGGACACTGAAGCTTTCTTT. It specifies CASSLLADTEAFF.

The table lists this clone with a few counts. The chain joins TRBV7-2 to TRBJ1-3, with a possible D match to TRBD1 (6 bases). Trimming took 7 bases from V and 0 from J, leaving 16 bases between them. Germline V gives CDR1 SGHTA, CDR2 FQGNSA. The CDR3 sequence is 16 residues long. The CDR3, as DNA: TGTGCCAGCACCCCTGACAGGCCCTTCTCTGGAAACACCATATATTTT. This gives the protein CASTPDRPFSGNTIYF.

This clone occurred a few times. DNA for the CDR3: TGCGCCAGCAGCTTAGCGGCTTCTGGGGCCAACGTCCTGACTTTC. Residues: CASSLAASGANVLTF. The rearrangement joins TRBV5-1 to TRBJ2-6; D perhaps matches TRBD2 (5 bases). The CDR3 contains 15 residues. V was trimmed by 2 bases and J by 1 base, leaving 7 bases between them. CDR1 is SGHRS and CDR2 is YFSETQ in the germline V gene.

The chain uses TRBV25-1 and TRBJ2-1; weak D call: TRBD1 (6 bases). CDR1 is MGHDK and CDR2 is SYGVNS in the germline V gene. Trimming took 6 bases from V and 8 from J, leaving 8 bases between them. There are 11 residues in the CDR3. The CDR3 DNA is TGTGCCAGCAGCAGGGGCTATGAGCAGTTCTTC. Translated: CASSRGYEQFF.

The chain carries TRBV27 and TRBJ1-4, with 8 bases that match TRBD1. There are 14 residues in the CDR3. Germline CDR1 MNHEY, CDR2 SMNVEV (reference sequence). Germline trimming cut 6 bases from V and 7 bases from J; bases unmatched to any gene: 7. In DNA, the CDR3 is TGTGCCAGCAGCTACTGGACAGGGAGTGAAAAACTGTTTTTT. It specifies CASSYWTGSEKLFF.

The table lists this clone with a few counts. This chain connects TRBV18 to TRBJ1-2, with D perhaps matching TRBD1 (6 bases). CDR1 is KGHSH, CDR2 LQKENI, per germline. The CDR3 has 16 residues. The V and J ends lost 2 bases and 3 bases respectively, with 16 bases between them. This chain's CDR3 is CASSPSGGRLDYGYTF. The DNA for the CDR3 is TGTGCCAGCTCACCATCGGGGGGCAGACTGGACTATGGCTACACCTTC.

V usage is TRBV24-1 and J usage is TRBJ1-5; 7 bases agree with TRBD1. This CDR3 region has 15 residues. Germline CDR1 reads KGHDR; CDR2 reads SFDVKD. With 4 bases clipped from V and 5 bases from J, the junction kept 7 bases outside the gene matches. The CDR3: CATSEHRGRDQPQHF. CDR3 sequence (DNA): TGTGCCACCAGTGAGCACAGGGGAAGAGATCAGCCCCAGCATTTT.

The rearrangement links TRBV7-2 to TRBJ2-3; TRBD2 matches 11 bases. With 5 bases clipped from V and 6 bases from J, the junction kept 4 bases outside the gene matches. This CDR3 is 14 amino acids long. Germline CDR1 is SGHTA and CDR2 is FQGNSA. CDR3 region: CASSPRLAGDTQYF. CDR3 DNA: TGTGCCAGCAGCCCACGACTAGCGGGGGATACGCAGTATTTT. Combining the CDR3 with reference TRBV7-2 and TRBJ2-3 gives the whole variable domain GAGVSQSPSNKVTEKGKDVELRCDPISGHTALYWYRQSLGQGLEFLIYFQGNSAPDKSGLPSDRFSAERTGGSVSTLTIQRTQQEDSAVYLCASSPRLAGDTQYFGPGTRLTVL.

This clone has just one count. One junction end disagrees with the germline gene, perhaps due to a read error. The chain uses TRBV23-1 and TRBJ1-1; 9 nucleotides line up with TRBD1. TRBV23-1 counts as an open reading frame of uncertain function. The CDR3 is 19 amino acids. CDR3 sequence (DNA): TGCGCCAGCAGCCAATCTTGGGTCAGGGACAGGGTGGGAAGCACTGAAGCTTTCTTT. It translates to CASSQSWVRDRVGSTEAFF.

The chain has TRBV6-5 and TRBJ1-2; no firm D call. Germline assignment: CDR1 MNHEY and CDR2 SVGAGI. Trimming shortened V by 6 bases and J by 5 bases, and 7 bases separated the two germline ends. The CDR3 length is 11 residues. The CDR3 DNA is TGTGCCAGCAGCCCCAGGTATGGCTACACCTTC. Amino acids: CASSPRYGYTF.

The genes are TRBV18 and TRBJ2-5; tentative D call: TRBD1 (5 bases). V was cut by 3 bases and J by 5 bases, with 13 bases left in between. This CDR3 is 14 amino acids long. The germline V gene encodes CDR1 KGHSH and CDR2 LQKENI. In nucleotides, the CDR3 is TGTGCCAGCTCACCCAGGGATCTACGGGAGACCCAGTACTTC. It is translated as CASSPRDLRETQYF.

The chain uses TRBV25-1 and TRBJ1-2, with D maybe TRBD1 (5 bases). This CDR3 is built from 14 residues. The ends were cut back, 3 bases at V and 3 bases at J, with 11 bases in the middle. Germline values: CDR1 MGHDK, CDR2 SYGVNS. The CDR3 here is CASSEGQLDYGYTF. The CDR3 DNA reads TGTGCCAGCAGTGAGGGGCAGCTGGACTATGGCTACACCTTC.

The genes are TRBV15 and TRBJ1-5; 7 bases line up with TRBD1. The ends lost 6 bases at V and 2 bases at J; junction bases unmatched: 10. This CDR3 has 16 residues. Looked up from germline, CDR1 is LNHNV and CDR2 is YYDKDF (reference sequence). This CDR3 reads CATRNRGNLRNQPQHF. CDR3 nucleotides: TGTGCCACCAGGAACAGGGGCAATCTACGCAATCAGCCCCAGCATTTT.

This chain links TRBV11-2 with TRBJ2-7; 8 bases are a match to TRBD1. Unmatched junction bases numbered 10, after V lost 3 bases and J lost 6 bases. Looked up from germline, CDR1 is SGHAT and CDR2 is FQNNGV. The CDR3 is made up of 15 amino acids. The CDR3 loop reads CASSLDRRGLGEQYF. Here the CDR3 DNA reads TGTGCCAGCAGCTTGGACCGCAGGGGGCTGGGCGAGCAGTACTTC.